The present TCR beta chain was sequenced within a study of OX40 agonist ivuxolimab in advanced cancers. Study background: The study enrolled dose-escalation patients with hepatocellular carcinoma, melanoma, renal cell or head and neck cancer. Findings of the study overall: Dosing at 0.1 to 3.0 mg/kg was accompanied by clonal expansion of CD4+ and CD8+ blood T cells by week 6.

Clones were sequenced by immunoSEQ multiplex PCR, and TCRdb holds only the in-frame ones, with some missing. The sample includes over 85,000 clones, about four fifths seen only once; the top ten take more than 1.4%. Germline V CDR1 and CDR2: LNHDA, SQIVND (reference sequence). Trimming left V 5 bases short and J 1 base short, with 11 bases between. The length of the CDR3 is 14 residues. Worth noting for this clone: Its target is unknown.

The chain has TRBV19 and TRBJ2-5, with D possibly matching TRBD1 (6 bases). This sample comprised CD4+ or CD8+ T cells sorted from blood, obtained in a trial of the OX40 agonist ivuxolimab. This receptor was identified in an adult with an advanced solid tumor such as melanoma, head and neck, liver or kidney cancer. The CDR3 DNA reads TGTGCCAGTAGTGGACAGTCAATCCAAGAGACCCAGTACTTC. Its translation is CASSGQSIQETQYF.